This T cell receptor (beta chain) came from a study of T cells in localized non-small cell lung cancer. Here immunoSEQ multiplex PCR was the method, and the copy in TCRdb shows in-frame clones only, minus some. The sample yields a few thousand clones, around 21% seen once. The CDR3 runs 21 residues. Trimming removed 3 bases from V and 0 bases from J, with 26 bases in between. The sequencing used lung tumor tissue, collected before any cancer treatment. This chain connects TRBV23-1 to TRBJ1-4, with D perhaps matching TRBD1 (5 bases). TRBV23-1 is flagged as an ORF with uncertain function. The receptor's source is a woman aged 40-75 years with stage III squamous cell lung carcinoma. The CDR3 nucleotides are TGCGCCAGCAGTCAGGACAAGCCCCAACCGAGCGGCCATCCAACTAATGAAAAACTGTTTTTT. Residues: CASSQDKPQPSGHPTNEKLFF.